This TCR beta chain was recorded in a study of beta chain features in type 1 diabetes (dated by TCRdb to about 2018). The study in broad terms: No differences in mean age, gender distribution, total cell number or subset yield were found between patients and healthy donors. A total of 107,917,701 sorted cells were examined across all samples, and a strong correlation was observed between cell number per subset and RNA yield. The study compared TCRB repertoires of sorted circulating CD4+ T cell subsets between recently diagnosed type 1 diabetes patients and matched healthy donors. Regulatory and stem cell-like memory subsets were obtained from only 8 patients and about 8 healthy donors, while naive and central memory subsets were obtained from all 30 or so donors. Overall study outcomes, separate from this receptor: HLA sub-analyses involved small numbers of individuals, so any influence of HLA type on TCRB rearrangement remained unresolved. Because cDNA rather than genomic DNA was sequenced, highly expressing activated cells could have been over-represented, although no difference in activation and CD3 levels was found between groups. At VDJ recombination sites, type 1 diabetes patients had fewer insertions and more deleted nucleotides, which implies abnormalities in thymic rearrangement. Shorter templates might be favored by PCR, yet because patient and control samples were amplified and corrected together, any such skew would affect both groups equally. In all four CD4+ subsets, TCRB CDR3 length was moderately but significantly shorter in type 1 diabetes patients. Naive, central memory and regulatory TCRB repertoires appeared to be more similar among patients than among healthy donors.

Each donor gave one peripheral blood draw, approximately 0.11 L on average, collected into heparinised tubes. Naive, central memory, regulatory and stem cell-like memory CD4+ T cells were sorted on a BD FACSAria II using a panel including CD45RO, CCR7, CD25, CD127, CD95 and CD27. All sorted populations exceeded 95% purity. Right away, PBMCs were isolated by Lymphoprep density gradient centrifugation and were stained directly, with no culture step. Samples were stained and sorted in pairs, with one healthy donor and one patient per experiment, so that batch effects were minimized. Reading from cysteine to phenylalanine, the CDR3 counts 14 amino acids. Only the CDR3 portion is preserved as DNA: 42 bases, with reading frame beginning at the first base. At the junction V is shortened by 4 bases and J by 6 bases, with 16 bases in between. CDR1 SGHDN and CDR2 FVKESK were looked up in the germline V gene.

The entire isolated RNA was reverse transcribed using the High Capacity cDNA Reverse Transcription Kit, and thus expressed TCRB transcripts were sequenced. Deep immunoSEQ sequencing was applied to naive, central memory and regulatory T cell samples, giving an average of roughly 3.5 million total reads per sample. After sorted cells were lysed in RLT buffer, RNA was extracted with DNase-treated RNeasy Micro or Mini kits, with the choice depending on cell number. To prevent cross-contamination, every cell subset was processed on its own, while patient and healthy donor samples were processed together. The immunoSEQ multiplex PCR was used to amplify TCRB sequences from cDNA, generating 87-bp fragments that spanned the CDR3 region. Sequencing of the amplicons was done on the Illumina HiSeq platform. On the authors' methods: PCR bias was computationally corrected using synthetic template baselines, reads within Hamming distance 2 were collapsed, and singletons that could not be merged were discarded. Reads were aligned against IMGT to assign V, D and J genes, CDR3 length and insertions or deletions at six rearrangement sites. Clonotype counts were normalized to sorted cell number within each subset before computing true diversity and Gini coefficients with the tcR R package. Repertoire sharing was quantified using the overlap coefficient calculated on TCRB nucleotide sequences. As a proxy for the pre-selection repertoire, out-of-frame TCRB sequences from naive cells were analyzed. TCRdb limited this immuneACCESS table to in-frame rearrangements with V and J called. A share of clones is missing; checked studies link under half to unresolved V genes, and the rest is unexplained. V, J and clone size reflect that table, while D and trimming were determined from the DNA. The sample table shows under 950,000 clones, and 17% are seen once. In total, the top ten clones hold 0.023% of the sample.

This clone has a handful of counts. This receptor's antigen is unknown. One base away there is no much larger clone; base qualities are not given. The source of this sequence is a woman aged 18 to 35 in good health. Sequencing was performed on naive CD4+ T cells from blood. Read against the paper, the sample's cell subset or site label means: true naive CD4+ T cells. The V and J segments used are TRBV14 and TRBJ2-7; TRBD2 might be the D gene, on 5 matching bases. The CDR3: CASSRAGDLGEQYF. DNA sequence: TGTGCCAGCAGCCGCGCGGGCGATTTAGGCGAGCAGTACTTC. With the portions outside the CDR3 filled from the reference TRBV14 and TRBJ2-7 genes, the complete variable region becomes EAGVTQFPSHSVIEKGQTVTLRCDPISGHDNLYWYRRVMGKEIKFLLHFVKESKQDESGMPNNRFLAERTGGTYSTLKVQPAELEDSGVYFCASSRAGDLGEQYFGPGTRLTVT.